Below are 25 T cell receptor beta chains sequenced from a single sample in a study of blood T cell repertoires in COVID-19. Here immunoSEQ multiplex PCR was the method, and the copy in TCRdb shows in-frame clones only, minus some. The sample consists of 150,000 to 200,000 clones, approximately 80% of them appearing once. The sequenced sample was peripheral blood. The receptors come from a woman aged 80 or over with COVID-19, enrolled during active disease.

As concerns this clone: The same CDR3 arises from other DNA sequences in this sample as well. V gene TRBV5-1 combines with J gene TRBJ2-5; unclear D gene. Trimming removed 0 bases at V and 1 base at J, with 4 bases between. The CDR3 is made up of 13 amino acids. The germline CDR1 and CDR2 sequences are SGHRS and YFSETQ. The CDR3 spells CASSLGVQETQYF. CDR3 nucleotides: TGCGCCAGCAGCTTGGGAGTCCAAGAGACCCAGTACTTC. The full variable domain, rest sourced from reference TRBV5-1 and TRBJ2-5, is KAGVTQTPRYLIKTRGQQVTLSCSPISGHRSVSWYQQTPGQGLQFLFEYFSETQRNKGNFPGRFSGRQFSNSRSEMNVSTLELGDSALYLCASSLGVQETQYFGPGTRLLVL.

The table lists this clone with a count of one. The chain couples TRBV24-1 to TRBJ2-5; 8 positions agree with TRBD1. Trimming at V came to 6 bases and at J to 5 bases, leaving 7 bases not matched to a gene. CDR1 and CDR2 from the germline V gene are KGHDR and SFDVKD. The CDR3 is made up of 14 amino acids. The CDR3 protein is CATSLGQVGETQYF. For the CDR3, the DNA is TGTGCCACCAGTCTGGGACAGGTGGGGGAGACCCAGTACTTC.

This chain joins TRBV2 and TRBJ2-1; D unclear. Trimming removed 6 bases at V and 4 bases at J, with 7 bases between. This CDR3 has 12 residues. Looked up from germline, CDR1 is SNHLY and CDR2 is FYNNEI. CDR3 loop: CASSPRYNEQFF. The CDR3 nucleotides read TGTGCCAGCAGCCCCAGATACAATGAGCAGTTCTTC.

The chain joins TRBV19 to TRBJ1-6; D gene uncertain. The V and J ends lost 6 bases and 5 bases respectively, with 14 bases between them. Germline V lookup: CDR1 LNHDA, CDR2 SQIVND (reference sequence). This CDR3 comprises 15 residues. The CDR3: CASRSLRRNNSPLHF. CDR3 bases: TGTGCCAGTAGGTCGCTACGGAGAAATAATTCACCCCTCCACTTT.

The chain employs TRBV28 and TRBJ1-3; 7 bases agree with TRBD1. Trimming removed 2 bases from V and 0 bases from J; junction bases left unmatched: 4. The CDR3 runs 16 residues. The germline V gene encodes CDR1 MDHEN and CDR2 SYDVKM. The CDR3: CASSLRGLYSGNTIYF. In DNA form, the CDR3 reads TGTGCCAGCAGTTTAAGGGGGCTCTACTCTGGAAACACCATATATTTT.

The chain joins TRBV28 to TRBJ2-7, with TRBD2 matching over 8 bases. Germline V gives CDR1 MDHEN, CDR2 SYDVKM. V was pared by 9 bases and J by 3 bases, with 10 bases of the junction left unmatched. The CDR3 has 14 amino acids. The CDR3 loop reads CASALREGLYEQYF. The CDR3 nucleotides read TGTGCCAGTGCCCTTCGGGAGGGGCTCTACGAGCAGTACTTC. The whole variable domain, filled in from reference TRBV28 and TRBJ2-7, reads DVKVTQSSRYLVKRTGEKVFLECVQDMDHENMFWYRQDPGLGLRLIYFSYDVKMKEKGDIPEGYSVSREKKERFSLILESASTNQTSMYLCASALREGLYEQYFGPGTRLTVT.

This sequence joins TRBV11-2 and TRBJ2-1; D may be TRBD1 (5 bases). Germline CDR1 and CDR2: SGHAT and FQNNGV. The CDR3 is made up of 15 amino acids. The V and J ends lost 10 bases and 0 bases respectively, with 16 bases between them. CDR3 nucleotides: TGTGCCACCGGTCCTTCAGGGTTCTCCTACAATGAGCAGTTCTTC. Its protein product is CATGPSGFSYNEQFF.

The V and J genes are TRBV28 and TRBJ1-1; 10 bases are a match to TRBD1. The CDR3 extends over 18 amino acids. The junction had 22 bases not matched to a gene; V was cut back by 5 bases and J by 10 bases. Germline loops: CDR1 MDHEN, CDR2 SYDVKM. The CDR3 DNA is TGTGCCAGCAGTCCCCCGAGACAGGGGGCGGAGGAGTTCGAGGGAGCTTTCTTT. Protein product: CASSPPRQGAEEFEGAFF.

This clone showed up just a few times. The rearrangement links TRBV28 to TRBJ1-1; a possible D gene is TRBD1 (6 bases). V was pared by 6 bases and J by 10 bases, with 18 bases between. Per the germline V gene, CDR1 is MDHEN and CDR2 is SYDVKM. This CDR3 has 13 residues. The CDR3 spells CASSRTGIQVAFF. CDR3 DNA: TGTGCCAGCAGCCGCACAGGGATCCAGGTAGCTTTCTTT. The full variable domain, its missing parts supplied by reference TRBV28 and TRBJ1-1, is DVKVTQSSRYLVKRTGEKVFLECVQDMDHENMFWYRQDPGLGLRLIYFSYDVKMKEKGDIPEGYSVSREKKERFSLILESASTNQTSMYLCASSRTGIQVAFFGQGTRLTVV.

This rearrangement joins TRBV12-5 to TRBJ2-3; 10 bases match TRBD2. Germline V lookup: CDR1 LGHNT, CDR2 FRNRAP. The CDR3 spans 16 residues. J gave up 4 bases and V 6 bases, and 10 bases lay outside the gene matches. The CDR3 nucleotides read TGTGCTAGTGGGCCCACACTAGCGGGGAACGCAGATACGCAGTATTTT. Encoded protein: CASGPTLAGNADTQYF.

This clone was seen a few times. V usage is TRBV7-2 and J usage is TRBJ1-6; 9 bases agree with TRBD1. V lost 5 bases to trimming and J lost 10 bases; unmatched junction nucleotides: 6. The germline CDR1 and CDR2 sequences are SGHTA and FQGNSA. CDR3 length: 14 residues. The CDR3 sequence: CASSTQGADSPLHF. CDR3 nucleotides: TGTGCCAGCAGCACACAGGGGGCGGACTCACCCCTCCACTTT.

The rearrangement uses TRBV7-6 and TRBJ1-1; D is perhaps TRBD1 (5 bases). The ends were cut back, 2 bases at V and 1 base at J, with 14 bases in the middle. CDR3 length equals 16 residues. Per the germline V gene, CDR1 is SGHVS and CDR2 is FNYEAQ. The CDR3 DNA is TGTGCCAGCAGCTTACATCGACGGGGGGGGAACACTGAAGCTTTCTTT. Translation: CASSLHRRGGNTEAFF.

V is TRBV27 and J is TRBJ1-1; 7 nucleotides align to TRBD1. The CDR3 has 14 residues. Germline CDR1 MNHEY, CDR2 SMNVEV (reference sequence). The J segment lost 4 bases and the V segment lost 5 bases, leaving 7 bases of the junction unmatched. CDR3 sequence: CASSPDRSRTEAFF. CDR3 bases: TGTGCCAGCAGTCCGGACAGGTCGCGCACTGAAGCTTTCTTT.

V usage is TRBV6-5 and J usage is TRBJ2-7, with D perhaps matching TRBD1 (6 bases). Germline V gene sequence: CDR1 MNHEY, CDR2 SVGAGI. Trimming removed 6 bases at V and 0 bases at J, with 15 bases between. This CDR3 spans 15 amino acids. CDR3 sequence: CASRKTRDISYEQYF. CDR3 nucleotides: TGTGCCAGCAGAAAAACTCGGGACATCTCCTACGAGCAGTACTTC.

The chain recombines TRBV28 with TRBJ1-6; D gene uncertain. From germline, CDR1 is MDHEN and CDR2 SYDVKM. This CDR3 is built from 13 residues. V was trimmed by 8 bases and J by 7 bases, leaving 12 bases between them. In DNA, the CDR3 is TGTGCCAGCGGCGGGGTTCTAAATTCACCCCTCCACTTT. Protein sequence: CASGGVLNSPLHF.

As concerns this clone: This CDR3 is also generated by other DNA sequences in the sample. This rearrangement joins TRBV28 to TRBJ1-2, with D unclear. V shed 2 bases and J shed 7 bases, with 8 bases lying between them. CDR3 length equals 12 residues. Germline loops: CDR1 MDHEN, CDR2 SYDVKM. The CDR3: CASSLSRVGYTF. DNA for the CDR3: TGTGCCAGCAGTTTAAGTCGGGTTGGCTACACCTTC.

The rearrangement joins TRBV11-3 to TRBJ1-1; D is perhaps TRBD1 (5 bases). This CDR3 spans 13 amino acids. The ends were cut back, 3 bases at V and 4 bases at J, with 9 bases in the middle. Germline CDR1 reads SGHNT; CDR2 reads YENEEA. In DNA, the CDR3 is TGTGCCAGCAGCTTTACGGGGGGCACTGAAGCTTTCTTT. It encodes CASSFTGGTEAFF.

J is TRBJ1-6 and V is TRBV7-9, with D perhaps matching TRBD1 (6 bases). The germline V gene has CDR1 SEHNR and CDR2 FQNEAQ (reference sequence). The V end lost 5 bases, the J end lost 7 bases, and 15 bases lay between the germline ends. The CDR3 totals 15 residues. The CDR3 protein is CASSASGTPNSPLHF. CDR3 sequence (DNA): TGTGCCAGCAGCGCTTCCGGGACACCCAATTCACCCCTCCACTTT.

Of note for this clone: The same CDR3 is also encoded by other DNA sequences in this sample. The J gene is TRBJ1-2, the V gene TRBV14; 7 bases align to TRBD1. The CDR3 is 13 residues long. Per germline, CDR1 SGHDN and CDR2 FVKESK. Germline trimming cut 5 bases from V and 1 base from J; bases unmatched to any gene: 1. CDR3 nucleotide sequence: TGTGCCAGCAGCAGGGACAGTAACTATGGCTACACCTTC. Protein sequence: CASSRDSNYGYTF.

The gene calls are TRBV7-6 and TRBJ2-2, with 7 bases that match TRBD2. The germline CDR1 and CDR2 sequences are SGHVS and FNYEAQ. Trimming removed 5 bases from V and 2 bases from J; junction bases left unmatched: 14. The CDR3 consists of 18 residues. The CDR3: CASSPEGRGSLNTGELFF. DNA of the CDR3: TGTGCCAGCAGCCCCGAGGGGCGGGGGTCCCTTAACACCGGGGAGCTGTTTTTT.

A few counts support this clone. The chain links TRBV6-2 or TRBV6-3 to TRBJ2-5; TRBD2 aligns across 7 bases. Germline values: CDR1 MNHEY, CDR2 SVGEGT. The ends lost 6 bases at V and 5 bases at J; junction bases unmatched: 15. The length of the CDR3 is 16 residues. As DNA, the CDR3 is TGTGCCAGCAGCCGCCCGTCGAGGGGAGGGTCGGAGACCCAGTACTTC. It translates to CASSRPSRGGSETQYF.

The rearrangement joins TRBV28 to TRBJ2-5; 12 positions match TRBD2. CDR1 and CDR2 from the germline V gene are MDHEN and SYDVKM. The V segment lost 7 bases and the J segment 3 bases; nucleotides outside the gene matches: 15. This CDR3 has 18 amino acids. CDR3 amino acids: CASNRPGLAGEGEETQYF. The DNA for the CDR3 is TGTGCCAGCAATAGACCGGGACTAGCGGGTGAGGGGGAAGAGACCCAGTACTTC.

The chain links TRBV7-3 to TRBJ2-7; 10 bases line up with TRBD1. This CDR3 spans 15 amino acids. The germline V gene encodes CDR1 SGHTA and CDR2 FQGTGA. With V trimmed by 0 bases and J by 4 bases, 3 bases remained unmatched. CDR3 sequence: CASSLTGQGVYEQYF. The CDR3 DNA reads as TGTGCCAGCAGCTTAACCGGACAGGGGGTTTACGAGCAGTACTTC.

The chain links TRBV28 to TRBJ2-7; 9 positions agree with TRBD1. Germline CDR1 and CDR2: MDHEN and SYDVKM. CDR3 length: 17 amino acids. The junction had 22 bases not matched to a gene; V was cut back by 7 bases and J by 9 bases. CDR3 amino acids: CASIQIFNGQGWRVQYF. CDR3 bases: TGTGCCAGCATCCAGATCTTTAACGGACAGGGGTGGAGGGTGCAGTACTTC.

This clone was detected only once. The rearrangement joins TRBV5-1 to TRBJ1-2; D gene ambiguous. Germline CDR1 is SGHRS and CDR2 is YFSETQ. Trimming pared 0 bases from V and 3 bases from J, leaving 12 bases between. There are 15 residues in the CDR3. CDR3 in amino acids: CASSLAGGLDYGYTF. The CDR3 nucleotides are TGCGCCAGCAGCTTGGCCGGAGGTCTCGACTATGGCTACACCTTC. The full variable domain, completed using reference TRBV5-1 and TRBJ1-2, is KAGVTQTPRYLIKTRGQQVTLSCSPISGHRSVSWYQQTPGQGLQFLFEYFSETQRNKGNFPGRFSGRQFSNSRSEMNVSTLELGDSALYLCASSLAGGLDYGYTFGSGTRLTVV.